The following is a T cell receptor (beta chain) sequence with its context. Original data processing: Counts of nucleated cells, estimated from reference gene primer amplification, were obtained. Measured with immunoSEQ multiplex PCR; TCRdb has only the in-frame clones, and not every one. The V and J calls and clone size are taken from that table; D and trimming were inferred from the DNA. The data hold 250,000 to 300,000 clones, with around 85% observed a single time. This sample stems from a study of blood T cell repertoires in COVID-19. Germline V lookup: CDR1 MDHEN, CDR2 SYDVKM. The CDR3 runs 14 residues. V dropped 6 bases and J dropped 2 bases, with 14 bases sitting between them.

Sequencing used peripheral blood. The receptor was isolated from a man in his fifties or sixties with active or convalescent COVID-19. This rearrangement joins TRBV28 to TRBJ2-7, with a possible D match to TRBD2 (6 bases). The CDR3 region has the DNA TGTGCCAGCAGCCCGGGAGTGTTGCCCTACGAGCAGTACTTC. Residues: CASSPGVLPYEQYF.